This TCR beta chain derives from a study of brain metastases from non-small cell lung cancer. Here immunoSEQ multiplex PCR was the method, and the copy in TCRdb shows in-frame clones only, minus some. This table has 15,000 or so clones, over 75% appearing once. The CDR3 runs 17 residues. V dropped 4 bases and J dropped 6 bases, with 20 bases sitting between them. Germline assignment: CDR1 SGHRS and CDR2 YFSETQ. This chain connects TRBV5-1 to TRBJ1-6, with D perhaps matching TRBD1 (6 bases). The specimen was primary lung tumor tissue. This clonotype originated in a donor aged 40 or older with non-small cell lung cancer. CDR3 nucleotides: TGCGCCAGCAGCCTAACCTTCGGGGGCCGAAGTAATTCACCCCTCCACTTT. It encodes CASSLTFGGRSNSPLHF.